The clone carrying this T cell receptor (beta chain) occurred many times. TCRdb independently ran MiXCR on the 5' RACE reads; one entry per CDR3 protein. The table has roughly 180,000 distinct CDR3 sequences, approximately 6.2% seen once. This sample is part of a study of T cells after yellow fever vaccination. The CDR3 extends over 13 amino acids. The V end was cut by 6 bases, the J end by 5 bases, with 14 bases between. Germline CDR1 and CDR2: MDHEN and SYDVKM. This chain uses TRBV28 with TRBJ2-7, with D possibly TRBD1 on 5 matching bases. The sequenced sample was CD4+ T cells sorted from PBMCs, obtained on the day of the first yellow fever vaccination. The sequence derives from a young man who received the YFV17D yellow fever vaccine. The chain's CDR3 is CASSPDSLHEQYV. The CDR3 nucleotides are TGTGCCAGCAGCCCAGACAGCCTCCACGAGCAGTACGTC.